The 9 T cell receptor beta chains given below trace back to one sample, sequenced in a study of blood T cell repertoires in COVID-19 (dated by TCRdb to the early 2020s). To prepare the library, the immunoSEQ multiplex PCR assay was applied. Drawn from immuneACCESS, this table holds only the in-frame rearrangements with V and J called that TCRdb kept. Clones are partly lost; checked studies trace under half to an unresolved V gene and leave the rest unexplained. This sample comprises over 90,000 clones, approximately 82% of them detected only once. The ten most abundant clones make up 9.5% to 10% of the sample. The sample taken for sequencing was peripheral blood. The source is a man aged 55 to 70 with active or convalescent COVID-19.

The rearrangement uses TRBV7-9 and TRBJ1-6; no clear D gene. In germline, CDR1 is SEHNR, CDR2 FQNEAQ (reference sequence). The CDR3 consists of 16 residues. The V and J ends lost 7 bases and 6 bases respectively, with 19 bases between them. CDR3 in amino acids: CASTLFVPGPNSPLHF. CDR3 nucleotides: TGTGCCAGCACCCTTTTTGTACCGGGTCCTAATTCACCCCTCCACTTT.

This clone was detected a few times. The chain combines TRBV28 with TRBJ2-7; 10 bases agree with TRBD2. The CDR3 covers 15 residues. The germline V gene encodes CDR1 MDHEN and CDR2 SYDVKM. J was trimmed by 4 bases and V by 3 bases; bases with no gene match: 6. This CDR3 is CASSFLLAGRYEQYF. The CDR3 nucleotides are TGTGCCAGCAGTTTCCTACTAGCGGGAAGGTACGAGCAGTACTTC.

The rearrangement joins TRBV7-2 to TRBJ2-3, with D uncertain. The CDR3 loop spans 13 amino acids. CDR1 is SGHTA, CDR2 FQGNSA, per germline. V was clipped by 0 bases and J by 2 bases, with 3 bases between them. CDR3 DNA sequence: TGTGCCAGCAGCTTAGCTTACACAGATACGCAGTATTTT. Residues: CASSLAYTDTQYF.

V and J are TRBV10-3 and TRBJ2-5; D possibly corresponds to TRBD2 (5 bases). The germline gives CDR1 ENHRY, CDR2 SYGVKD. V was pared by 0 bases and J by 4 bases, with 9 bases between. The length of the CDR3 is 14 residues. CDR3 amino acids: CAISESNGLETQYF. DNA for the CDR3: TGTGCCATCAGTGAGTCGAACGGACTAGAGACCCAGTACTTC.

The V call is TRBV2, the J call TRBJ1-5; D gene uncertain. Germline V gene lookup returns CDR1 SNHLY and CDR2 FYNNEI. This CDR3 contains 13 residues. V shed 7 bases and J shed 4 bases, with 11 bases lying between them. CDR3 region: CASNPDGNQPQHF. The CDR3 DNA follows: TGTGCCAGCAACCCAGACGGGAATCAGCCCCAGCATTTT.

V usage is TRBV15 and J usage is TRBJ2-1; TRBD2 matches 8 bases. Per the germline V gene, CDR1 is LNHNV and CDR2 is YYDKDF (reference sequence). The CDR3 is made up of 17 amino acids. V lost 3 bases, J lost 5 bases, and 12 bases stayed unmatched. CDR3 bases: TGTGCCACCAGCAGGGGGTCGGGAGGGCCGAGAGACAATGAGCAGTTCTTC. Translating gives CATSRGSGGPRDNEQFF.

The chain carries TRBV7-3 and TRBJ2-5; TRBD2 aligns across 10 bases. Germline V CDR1 and CDR2: SGHTA, FQGTGA. V lost 4 bases to trimming and J lost 4 bases; unmatched junction nucleotides: 0. This CDR3 region has 13 residues. The CDR3 coding sequence is TGTGCCAGCAGCTGGACTAGCGGAGAGACCCAGTACTTC. This encodes CASSWTSGETQYF.

The chain links TRBV4-1 to TRBJ2-1, with 11 bases matching TRBD2. Germline V gene sequence: CDR1 MGHRA, CDR2 YSYEKL. V was clipped by 2 bases and J by 3 bases; unmatched bases: 0. The length of the CDR3 is 15 residues. The CDR3 here is CASSQLAGGYNEQFF. The CDR3 coding sequence is TGCGCCAGCAGCCAACTAGCGGGGGGCTACAATGAGCAGTTCTTC.

This clone was observed a handful of times. The J gene is TRBJ2-7, the V gene TRBV5-4; 10 nucleotides agree with TRBD2. With V trimmed by 0 bases and J by 2 bases, 2 bases remained unmatched. The CDR3 sequence is 15 residues long. CDR1 is SGHNT and CDR2 is YYREEE in the germline V gene (reference sequence). DNA for the CDR3: TGTGCCAGCAGCTTGGAACTAGCGGGACCCTACGAGCAGTACTTC. This encodes CASSLELAGPYEQYF. The whole variable domain, filled in from reference TRBV5-4 and TRBJ2-7, reads ETGVTQSPTHLIKTRGQQVTLRCSSQSGHNTVSWYQQALGQGPQFIFQYYREEENGRGNFPPRFSGLQFPNYSSELNVNALELDDSALYLCASSLELAGPYEQYFGPGTRLTVT.